The 26 T cell receptor beta chains below all came from one sample that was sequenced in a study of post-analysis software for immune sequencing data. Findings and caveats of the study: The five TRBV segments detected at higher frequency in patients than in controls included TRBV5-6, TRBV5-1 and TRBV20-1.

Their specific antigens are unknown. Each TCR beta cDNA library carried unique molecular identifiers. A single record per CDR3 protein comes from TCRdb applying MiXCR to the PCR reads. The sample shows 150,000 to 200,000 distinct CDR3 sequences, about 30% of them seen only once. The sequenced sample consisted of blood. The receptors shown here come from a girl between 5 and 17 years old with multiple sclerosis.

V and J are TRBV5-1 and TRBJ2-7, with TRBD1 identical over 7 bases. Looked up from germline, CDR1 is SGHRS and CDR2 is YFSETQ. Losses at the gene ends were 3 bases for V and 6 bases for J; bases not matched to a gene: 6. The CDR3 is 13 amino acids. CDR3: CASSWLTGTEQYF. Here the CDR3 DNA reads TGCGCCAGCAGCTGGTTGACAGGGACCGAGCAGTACTTC.

CDR3 bases: TGCGCCAGCAGTGACGCATCGAACACTGAAGCTTTCTTT. As protein: CASSDASNTEAFF. This chain links TRBV5-1 with TRBJ1-1; D unresolved. The length of the CDR3 is 13 residues. The germline V and J ends were trimmed by 5 bases and 1 base, with 9 bases remaining between them. Germline V gene lookup returns CDR1 SGHRS and CDR2 YFSETQ.

In this sample, this clonotype turned up many times. The chain joins TRBV20-1 to TRBJ2-1; weak D call: TRBD2 (5 bases). Germline CDR1 DFQATT, CDR2 SNEGSKA (reference sequence). The CDR3 is 12 residues long. V lost 6 bases to trimming and J lost 0 bases, with 6 bases between them. This CDR3 reads CSARASYNEQFF. The CDR3 DNA sequence: TGCAGTGCGAGGGCCTCCTACAATGAGCAGTTCTTC.

Many counts were recorded for this clonotype. The chain couples TRBV5-1 to TRBJ2-7, with 8 bases that match TRBD2. The J segment lost 2 bases and the V segment lost 2 bases, leaving 3 bases of the junction unmatched. The germline V gene encodes CDR1 SGHRS and CDR2 YFSETQ. The CDR3 has 14 amino acids. The DNA of the CDR3 is TGCGCCAGCAGCTTACCGACTAGCGCCTACGAGCAGTACTTC. Its translation: CASSLPTSAYEQYF.

The V call is TRBV12-3 or TRBV12-4, the J call TRBJ1-1; 7 nucleotides match TRBD1. CDR3 length: 13 amino acids. The CDR3 DNA sequence: TGTGCAACAGAAGTTAGGCAGGGGGGTGAAGCTTTCTTT. It yields the protein CATEVRQGGEAFF.

The J gene is TRBJ1-2, the V gene TRBV7-9; D call uncertain. The CDR3 covers 12 residues. Germline CDR1 and CDR2: SEHNR and FQNEAQ (reference sequence). V dropped 5 bases and J dropped 8 bases, with 12 bases sitting between them. The CDR3 is CASSRPDDGYTF. In nucleotides, the CDR3 is TGTGCCAGCAGCCGTCCTGATGACGGCTACACCTTC.

This clonotype was seen only a few times. V is TRBV12-3 or TRBV12-4 and J is TRBJ1-1; a possible D gene is TRBD1 (5 bases). The V gene lost 2 bases and the J gene lost 1 base, with 11 bases spanning the gap. The CDR3 contains 15 residues. CDR3 bases: TGTGCCAGCAGTTTAAGAGGGGCGGAGAACACTGAAGCTTTCTTT. Amino acids: CASSLRGAENTEAFF.

Turning to this clonotype: The conserved phenylalanine or tryptophan is not found at the CDR3 terminus, so this likely reflects a read error. This chain connects TRBV28 to TRBJ2-3; maybe TRBD2 (5 bases). The CDR3 consists of 17 residues. Trimming removed 5 bases from V and 3 bases from J, with 21 bases in between. Germline V lookup: CDR1 MDHEN, CDR2 SYDVKM. The CDR3 region is CASSTLRLTEGTDTQYS. The CDR3 DNA is TGTGCCAGCAGTACCTTAAGACTAACGGAAGGTACAGATACGCAGTATTCT.

This clonotype appeared a few times. The chain uses TRBV5-4 and TRBJ1-4; tentative D call: TRBD1 (6 bases). The CDR3 has 15 residues. V was shortened by 0 bases and J by 6 bases, with 12 bases between the two germline ends. Germline V gene lookup returns CDR1 SGHNT and CDR2 YYREEE (reference sequence). The CDR3 DNA is TGTGCCAGCAGCTTGGAGGGGGGGGAATATGAAAAACTGTTTTTT. Translating gives CASSLEGGEYEKLFF. The full variable domain, its missing parts supplied by reference TRBV5-4 and TRBJ1-4, is ETGVTQSPTHLIKTRGQQVTLRCSSQSGHNTVSWYQQALGQGPQFIFQYYREEENGRGNFPPRFSGLQFPNYSSELNVNALELDDSALYLCASSLEGGEYEKLFFGSGTQLSVL.

The chain is built from TRBV4-1 and TRBJ2-1; 7 nucleotides line up with TRBD2. The assigned J gene may be wrong: the sequence end matches TRBJ2-7 better. This CDR3 has 17 residues. Germline loops: CDR1 MGHRA, CDR2 YSYEKL. CDR3 sequence reads: CASSQEVSSGSRNEQYF. CDR3 in DNA: TGCGCCAGCAGCCAAGAGGTGTCTAGCGGAAGTCGGAATGAGCAGTACTTC.

The chain uses TRBV18 and TRBJ2-3, with 7 positions matching TRBD1. Losses at the gene ends were 3 bases for V and 5 bases for J; bases not matched to a gene: 8. Per germline, CDR1 KGHSH and CDR2 LQKENI. This CDR3 is built from 15 residues. CDR3: CASSPSTGAGDTQYF. CDR3 DNA: TGTGCCAGCTCACCGAGCACAGGGGCTGGAGATACGCAGTATTTT.

Ten or more counts support this clonotype. The chain is built from TRBV10-3 and TRBJ2-5; TRBD2 might be the D (6 bases). The V end lost 3 bases, the J end lost 2 bases, and 10 bases lay between the germline ends. This CDR3 contains 14 residues. The germline CDR1 and CDR2 sequences are ENHRY and SYGVKD. The CDR3 sequence: CAISEGRGQETQYF. CDR3 coding DNA: TGTGCCATCAGTGAAGGTCGGGGGCAAGAGACCCAGTACTTC.

V usage is TRBV6-2 or TRBV6-3 and J usage is TRBJ2-1; a possible D gene is TRBD1 (6 bases). The CDR3 length is 16 residues. The V gene's germline CDR1 is MNHEY and CDR2 SVGEGT. Trimming removed 6 bases from V and 8 bases from J, with 23 bases in between. DNA for the CDR3: TGTGCCAGCAGAACCCCCAGGGGAAGTTCTTTGTATGAGCAGTTCTTC. This encodes CASRTPRGSSLYEQFF.

This clonotype was observed at least ten times. The CDR3 loop is CSAILAGEGRKYNEQFF. In nucleotides, the CDR3 is TGCAGTGCTATATTAGCGGGAGAGGGCAGGAAATACAATGAGCAGTTCTTC. The rearrangement joins TRBV20-1 to TRBJ2-1; TRBD2 aligns across 9 bases. J gave up 4 bases and V 4 bases, and 14 bases lay outside the gene matches. The CDR3 runs 17 residues. CDR1 and CDR2 (germline): DFQATT, SNEGSKA (reference sequence).

This clonotype came up a few times. The chain employs TRBV2 and TRBJ2-3, with D possibly being TRBD1 or TRBD2 (5 bases each). V was pared by 10 bases and J by 5 bases, with 34 bases between. CDR1 and CDR2 from the germline V gene are SNHLY and FYNNEI. The CDR3 contains 19 residues. CDR3 DNA: TGTGCCACCATTCCTCGGGACCCCCGGAGGCTGATTAGAGGAGATACGCAGTATTTT. This encodes CATIPRDPRRLIRGDTQYF.

A word on this clonotype: A clone one base away is much larger, so this may be a read error. The gene calls are TRBV9 and TRBJ2-1, with 10 positions matching TRBD2. V dropped 4 bases and J dropped 8; count of bases not matched to a gene: 9. The CDR3 spans 15 residues. CDR1 is SGDLS, CDR2 YYNGEE, per germline. CDR3 coding DNA: TGTGCCAGCAGCCCCACTAGCGGGATTGGGGATGAGCAGTTCTTC. It codes for CASSPTSGIGDEQFF.

Points on this clonotype: A read error may explain this, as a much larger clone is one base away. The rearrangement uses TRBV12-3 or TRBV12-4 and TRBJ2-1; D remains ambiguous. TRBJ2-7 explains the end of the DNA better; the J call may be wrong. The CDR3 has 15 amino acids. CDR3 DNA: TGTGCCAGCAGTTTGATCGCGAGCTCCTACAATGAGCAGTACTTC. This translates into CASSLIASSYNEQYF.

A note on this clonotype: A much larger clone is a single base away; this may be a read error. The chain carries TRBV7-2 and TRBJ2-7; D unclear. This CDR3 has 13 residues. Germline V gene sequence: CDR1 SGHTA, CDR2 FQGNSA. The CDR3 sequence: CASSLGYPYKQYF. CDR3 nucleotides: TGTGCCAGCAGCTTAGGCTACCCCTACAAGCAGTACTTC. Drawing the rest from reference TRBV7-2 and TRBJ2-7, the complete variable domain is GAGVSQSPSNKVTEKGKDVELRCDPISGHTALYWYRQSLGQGLEFLIYFQGNSAPDKSGLPSDRFSAERTGGSVSTLTIQRTQQEDSAVYLCASSLGYPYKQYFGPGTRLTVT.

A word on this clonotype: A much larger clone lies one base from this, so it may be a read error. This chain uses TRBV4-1 with TRBJ2-3; 7 bases fit TRBD1. Germline V gives CDR1 MGHRA, CDR2 YSYEKL. There are 14 residues in the CDR3. The CDR3 DNA is TGCGCCAGCCGCCCGACAGGGACCACAGATACGCGGTATTTT. Translated, it gives CASRPTGTTDTRYF.

This chain joins TRBV6-4 and TRBJ2-3, with TRBD1 matching 8 bases. Germline lookup yields CDR1 MRHNA and CDR2 SNTAGT. The V segment lost 8 bases and the J segment 0 bases; nucleotides outside the gene matches: 7. The CDR3 length is 15 residues. The CDR3 nucleotides read TGTGCCAGCGGCCGACAGGGGTCTAGCACAGATACGCAGTATTTT. Translating it yields CASGRQGSSTDTQYF.

The chain links TRBV5-1 to TRBJ1-1; 7 bases match TRBD1. CDR1 is SGHRS and CDR2 is YFSETQ in the germline V gene. Unmatched junction bases numbered 4, after V lost 2 bases and J lost 3 bases. The length of the CDR3 is 14 residues. The CDR3 is CASSFRDSYTEAFF. For the CDR3, the DNA is TGCGCCAGCAGCTTCCGGGACAGCTACACTGAAGCTTTCTTT.

In the case of this clonotype: The junction shows a germline mismatch at one end, possibly a read error. In nucleotides, the CDR3 is TGCAGTGCTATATCCCCGCCTGGGGGATACACTGGAGCTTTCTTT. Translation gives CSAISPPGGYTGAFF. This chain uses TRBV20-1 with TRBJ1-1; D is perhaps TRBD1 (5 bases). The CDR3 is 15 residues long. From germline, CDR1 is DFQATT and CDR2 SNEGSKA (reference sequence).

This clonotype was counted ten times or more. The rearrangement uses TRBV20-1 and TRBJ2-7; TRBD2 might be the D (6 bases). CDR1 DFQATT and CDR2 SNEGSKA come from the germline V gene (reference sequence). Trimming pared 6 bases from V and 4 bases from J, leaving 10 bases between. This CDR3 has 11 amino acids. The CDR3, as DNA: TGCAGTGCGTGGAGGGGTTACGAGCAGTACTTC. Translating gives CSAWRGYEQYF.

This clonotype showed up many times. V usage is TRBV12-3 or TRBV12-4 and J usage is TRBJ1-6; D is possibly TRBD1 (6 bases). The CDR3 spans 15 residues. The V end lost 5 bases, the J end lost 9 bases, and 17 bases lay between the germline ends. DNA of the CDR3: TGTGCCAGCAGTCCTGACAGGCCCGCGGGTTCACCCCTCCACTTT. Its protein is CASSPDRPAGSPLHF.

The gene calls are TRBV11-2 and TRBJ1-6; 7 bases line up with TRBD1. The CDR3 has 14 amino acids. After removal of 8 bases from V and 6 bases from J, the junction contained 7 bases not matched to a gene. Germline loops: CDR1 SGHAT, CDR2 FQNNGV. CDR3 in amino acids: CASRPQGVNSPLHF. CDR3 sequence (DNA): TGTGCCAGCCGACCTCAGGGGGTTAATTCACCCCTCCACTTT.

This clonotype was seen many times. This rearrangement joins TRBV29-1 to TRBJ1-2, with a weak D call TRBD1 (5 bases). Trimming left V 3 bases short and J 4 bases short, with 18 bases between. The length of the CDR3 is 15 residues. Germline assignment: CDR1 SQVTM and CDR2 ANQGSEA. CDR3 region: CSVDRGTGGSYGYTF. The CDR3 nucleotides read TGCAGCGTTGATAGAGGCACAGGTGGAAGCTATGGCTACACCTTC.